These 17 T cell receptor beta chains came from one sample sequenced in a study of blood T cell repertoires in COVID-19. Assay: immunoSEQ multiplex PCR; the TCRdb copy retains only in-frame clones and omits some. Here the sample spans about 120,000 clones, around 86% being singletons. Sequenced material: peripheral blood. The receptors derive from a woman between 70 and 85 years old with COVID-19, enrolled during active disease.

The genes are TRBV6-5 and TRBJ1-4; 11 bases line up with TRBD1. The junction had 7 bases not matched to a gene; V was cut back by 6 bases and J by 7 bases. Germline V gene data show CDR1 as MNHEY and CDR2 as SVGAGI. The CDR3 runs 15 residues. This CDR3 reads CASRDEGQGGEKLFF. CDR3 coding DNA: TGTGCCAGCAGAGACGAGGGACAGGGGGGTGAAAAACTGTTTTTT.

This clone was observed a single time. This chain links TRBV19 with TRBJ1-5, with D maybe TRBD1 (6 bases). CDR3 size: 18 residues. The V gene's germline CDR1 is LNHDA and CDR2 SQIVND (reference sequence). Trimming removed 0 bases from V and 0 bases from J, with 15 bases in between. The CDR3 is CASSIDDTGPYSNQPQHF. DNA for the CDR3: TGTGCCAGTAGTATAGACGATACAGGGCCTTATAGCAATCAGCCCCAGCATTTT.

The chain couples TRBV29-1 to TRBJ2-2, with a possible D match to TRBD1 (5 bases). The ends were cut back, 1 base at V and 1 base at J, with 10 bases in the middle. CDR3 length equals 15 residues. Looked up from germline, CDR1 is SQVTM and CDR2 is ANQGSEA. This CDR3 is CSVEGWQGNTGELFF. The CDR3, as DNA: TGCAGCGTTGAAGGCTGGCAGGGGAACACCGGGGAGCTGTTTTTT.

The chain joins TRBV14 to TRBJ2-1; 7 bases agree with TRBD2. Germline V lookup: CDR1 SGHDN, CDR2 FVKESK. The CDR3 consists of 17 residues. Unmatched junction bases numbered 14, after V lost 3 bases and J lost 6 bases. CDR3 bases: TGTGCCAGCAGCCACAACTTTGGAACTAGCGAAGGCAATGAGCAGTTCTTC. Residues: CASSHNFGTSEGNEQFF.

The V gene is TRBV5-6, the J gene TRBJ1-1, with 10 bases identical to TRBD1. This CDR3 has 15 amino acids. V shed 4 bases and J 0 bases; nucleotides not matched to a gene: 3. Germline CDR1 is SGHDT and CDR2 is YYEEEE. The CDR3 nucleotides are TGTGCCAGCAGCCCTGGGACAGGGGTGAACACTGAAGCTTTCTTT. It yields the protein CASSPGTGVNTEAFF.

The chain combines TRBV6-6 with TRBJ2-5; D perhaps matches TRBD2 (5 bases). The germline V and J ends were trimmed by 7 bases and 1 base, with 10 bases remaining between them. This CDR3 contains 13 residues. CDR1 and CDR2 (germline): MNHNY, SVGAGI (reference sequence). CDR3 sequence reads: CASTARGQETQYF. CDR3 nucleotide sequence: TGTGCCAGCACCGCCCGGGGCCAAGAGACCCAGTACTTC.

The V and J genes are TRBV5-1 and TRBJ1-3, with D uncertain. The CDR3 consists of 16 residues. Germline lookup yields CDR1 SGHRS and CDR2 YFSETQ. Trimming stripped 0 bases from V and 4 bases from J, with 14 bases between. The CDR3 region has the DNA TGCGCCAGCAGCTTGGCCGCGGGAAATTCCGGAAACACCATATATTTT. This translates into CASSLAAGNSGNTIYF.

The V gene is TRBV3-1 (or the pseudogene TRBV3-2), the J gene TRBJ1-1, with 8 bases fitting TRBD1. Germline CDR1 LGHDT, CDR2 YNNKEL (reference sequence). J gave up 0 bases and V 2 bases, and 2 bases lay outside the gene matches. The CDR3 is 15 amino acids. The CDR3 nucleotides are TGTGCCAGCAGCCAACGGACAGGGATGAACACTGAAGCTTTCTTT. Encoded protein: CASSQRTGMNTEAFF.

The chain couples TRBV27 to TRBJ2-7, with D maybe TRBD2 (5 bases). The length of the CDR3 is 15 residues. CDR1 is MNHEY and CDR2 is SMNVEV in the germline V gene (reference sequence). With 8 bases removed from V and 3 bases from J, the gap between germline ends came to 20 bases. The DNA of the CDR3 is TGTGCCAGCGGACTTCTTCCCCCCCCCAACTACGAGCAGTACTTC. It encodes CASGLLPPPNYEQYF.

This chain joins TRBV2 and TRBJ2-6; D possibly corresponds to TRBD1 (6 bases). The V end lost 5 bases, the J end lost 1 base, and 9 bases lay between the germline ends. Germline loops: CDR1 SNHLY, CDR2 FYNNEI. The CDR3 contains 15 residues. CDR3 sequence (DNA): TGTGCCAGCAGTCGACAGGCTTCTGGGGCCAACGTCCTGACTTTC. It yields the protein CASSRQASGANVLTF. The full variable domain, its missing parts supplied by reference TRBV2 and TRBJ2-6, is EPEVTQTPSHQVTQMGQEVILRCVPISNHLYFYWYRQILGQKVEFLVSFYNNEISEKSEIFDDQFSVERPDGSNFTLKIRSTKLEDSAMYFCASSRQASGANVLTFGAGSRLTVL.

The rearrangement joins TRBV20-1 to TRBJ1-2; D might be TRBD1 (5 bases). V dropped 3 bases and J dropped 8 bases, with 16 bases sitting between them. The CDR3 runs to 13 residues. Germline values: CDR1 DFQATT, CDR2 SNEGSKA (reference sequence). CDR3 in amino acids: CSASDRASGGYTF. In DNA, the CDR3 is TGCAGTGCTAGTGACCGGGCCTCAGGGGGCTACACCTTC.

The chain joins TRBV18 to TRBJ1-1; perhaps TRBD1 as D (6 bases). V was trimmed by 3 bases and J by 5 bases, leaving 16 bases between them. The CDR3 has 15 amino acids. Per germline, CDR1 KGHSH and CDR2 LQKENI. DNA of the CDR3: TGTGCCAGCTCACCTATACAGGGCGTTGGGACTGAAGCTTTCTTT. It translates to CASSPIQGVGTEAFF.

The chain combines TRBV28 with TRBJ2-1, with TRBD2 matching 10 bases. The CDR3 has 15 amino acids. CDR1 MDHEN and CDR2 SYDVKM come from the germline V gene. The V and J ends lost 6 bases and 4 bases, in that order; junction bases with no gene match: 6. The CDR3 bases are TGTGCCAGCAGCCGTACTAGCGGGGTTTACAATGAGCAGTTCTTC. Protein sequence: CASSRTSGVYNEQFF.

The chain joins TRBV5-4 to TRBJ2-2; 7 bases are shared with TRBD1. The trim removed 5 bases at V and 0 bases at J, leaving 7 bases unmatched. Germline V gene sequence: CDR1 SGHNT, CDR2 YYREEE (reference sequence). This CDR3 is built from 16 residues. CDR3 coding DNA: TGTGCCAGCAGAGGGGCCGGGACAGCGAACACCGGGGAGCTGTTTTTT. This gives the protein CASRGAGTANTGELFF.

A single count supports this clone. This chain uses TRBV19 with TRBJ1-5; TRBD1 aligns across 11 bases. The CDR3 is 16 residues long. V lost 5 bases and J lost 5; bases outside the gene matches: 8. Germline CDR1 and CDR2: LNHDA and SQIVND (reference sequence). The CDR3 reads CASSPIGQGADQPQHF. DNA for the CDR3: TGTGCCAGTAGTCCGATTGGACAGGGGGCGGATCAGCCCCAGCATTTT.

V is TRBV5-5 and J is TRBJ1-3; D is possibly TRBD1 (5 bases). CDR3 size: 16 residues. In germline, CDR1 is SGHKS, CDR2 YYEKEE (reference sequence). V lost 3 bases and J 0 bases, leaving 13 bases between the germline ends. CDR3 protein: CASSWGAGFSGNTIYF. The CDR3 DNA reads TGTGCCAGCAGCTGGGGCGCGGGATTCTCTGGAAACACCATATATTTT.

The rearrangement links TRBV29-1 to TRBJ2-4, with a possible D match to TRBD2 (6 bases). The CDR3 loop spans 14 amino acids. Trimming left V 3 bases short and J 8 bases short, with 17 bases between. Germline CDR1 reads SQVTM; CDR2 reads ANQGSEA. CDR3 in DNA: TGCAGCGTTGAGAGCCGCGGAGGGGATGACATTCAGTACTTC. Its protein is CSVESRGGDDIQYF.